These 18 T cell receptor beta chains were all obtained from the same sample, sequenced in a study of CD8 T cells in ankylosing spondylitis. TCRdb called the 5' RACE reads again in MiXCR, with one record for every CDR3 protein. The sample includes around 150,000 distinct CDR3 sequences, around 10% of them seen just once. What was sequenced was blood, either unsorted or a sorted T cell fraction (not recorded which). The receptors were sampled from a male donor with ankylosing spondylitis or in good health (not recorded which).

This clonotype was counted only a few times. The chain is built from TRBV9 and TRBJ1-2; TRBD1 matches 7 bases. CDR3 length: 15 residues. Trimming at V came to 0 bases and at J to 8 bases, leaving 10 bases not matched to a gene. CDR1 and CDR2 from the germline V gene are SGDLS and YYNGEE. The CDR3 loop reads CASSVDVTGVGGYTF. The DNA for the CDR3 is TGTGCCAGCAGCGTAGACGTAACAGGGGTCGGCGGCTACACCTTC.

This clonotype turned up a few times. One base away lies a much larger clone, so this may be a sequencing read error. V and J are TRBV20-1 and TRBJ2-1; 10 bases are a match to TRBD2. Germline V gene lookup returns CDR1 DFQATT and CDR2 SNEGSKA (reference sequence). The CDR3 totals 15 residues. The CDR3 sequence: CTARVVAGGYNEQFF. For the CDR3, the DNA is TGCACTGCTAGAGTGGTAGCGGGAGGTTACAATGAGCAGTTCTTC.

The chain has TRBV7-2 and TRBJ2-7, with unresolved D. The germline V gene has CDR1 SGHTA and CDR2 FQGNSA. This CDR3 contains 14 residues. V was cut by 1 base and J by 0 bases, with 7 bases left in between. CDR3 region: CASSLVSDSYEQYF. DNA of the CDR3: TGTGCCAGCAGCTTAGTCAGCGACTCCTACGAGCAGTACTTC. Complete variable domain (other parts from reference TRBV7-2 and TRBJ2-7): GAGVSQSPSNKVTEKGKDVELRCDPISGHTALYWYRQSLGQGLEFLIYFQGNSAPDKSGLPSDRFSAERTGGSVSTLTIQRTQQEDSAVYLCASSLVSDSYEQYFGPGTRLTVT.

In the case of this clonotype: This sequence may be a read error, since a much larger clone differs from it by one base. The CDR3 coding sequence is TGCGCCAGCAGCTTGGCCCTGGCGGGGTTCACCGGGGAGCTGCTTTTT. Translated, it gives CASSLALAGFTGELLF. This chain links TRBV5-1 with TRBJ2-2; weak D call: TRBD2 (6 bases). Per the germline V gene, CDR1 is SGHRS and CDR2 is YFSETQ. This CDR3 region has 16 residues. Complete variable domain (other parts from reference TRBV5-1 and TRBJ2-2): KAGVTQTPRYLIKTRGQQVTLSCSPISGHRSVSWYQQTPGQGLQFLFEYFSETQRNKGNFPGRFSGRQFSNSRSEMNVSTLELGDSALYLCASSLALAGFTGELLFGEGSRLTVL.

This clonotype was found many times. The rearrangement joins TRBV5-1 to TRBJ1-1, with D maybe TRBD1 (6 bases). Trimming cost V 7 bases and J 3 bases, with 19 bases left between them. CDR3 length equals 15 residues. The germline gives CDR1 SGHRS, CDR2 YFSETQ. CDR3 in DNA: TGCGCCAGCTCCTTGGGTGGGGGCTTGGACACTGAAGCTTTCTTT. It yields the protein CASSLGGGLDTEAFF.

At least ten counts were recorded for this clonotype. The rearrangement joins TRBV24-1 to TRBJ2-6, with no clear D. Germline lookup yields CDR1 KGHDR and CDR2 SFDVKD. The CDR3 loop spans 13 amino acids. V was trimmed by 11 bases and J by 0 bases, leaving 7 bases between them. The CDR3 loop reads CAISNSGANVLTF. The DNA of the CDR3 is TGTGCCATATCTAACTCTGGGGCCAACGTCCTGACTTTC.

Only a few counts were recorded for this clonotype. The V and J genes are TRBV3-1 and TRBJ1-6; D is unclear. V lost 6 bases and J 9 bases, leaving 12 bases between the germline ends. This CDR3 has 13 amino acids. Germline loops: CDR1 LGHDT, CDR2 YNNKEL (reference sequence). The CDR3 DNA reads TGTGCCAGCAGTCCGGACGGTACTTCACCCCTCCACTTT. Protein sequence: CASSPDGTSPLHF. Together with reference TRBV3-1 and TRBJ1-6, the CDR3 gives the full variable domain: DTAVSQTPKYLVTQMGNDKSIKCEQNLGHDTMYWYKQDSKKFLKIMFSYNNKELIINETVPNRFSPKSPDKAHLNLHINSLELGDSAVYFCASSPDGTSPLHFGNGTRLTVT.

This clonotype was observed many times. The chain recombines TRBV5-1 with TRBJ1-2; D is possibly TRBD1 (6 bases). This CDR3 spans 16 amino acids. Trimming took 4 bases from V and 4 from J, leaving 20 bases between them. Germline loops: CDR1 SGHRS, CDR2 YFSETQ. CDR3 nucleotides: TGCGCCAGCAGCCCCCAGGGACACGTCGGAGTCTATGGCTACACCTTC. It specifies CASSPQGHVGVYGYTF.

This clonotype was counted at least ten times. CDR3 residues: CASGTLYEQYF. The CDR3 bases are TGTGCCAGCGGGACACTTTACGAGCAGTACTTC. The chain has TRBV11-2 and TRBJ2-7, with D maybe TRBD1 (6 bases). This CDR3 region has 11 residues. Germline assignment: CDR1 SGHAT and CDR2 FQNNGV. Trimming took 8 bases from V and 4 from J, leaving 9 bases between them.

The table lists this clonotype with many counts. The chain uses TRBV20-1 and TRBJ1-2, with D perhaps TRBD1 (5 bases). CDR1 DFQATT and CDR2 SNEGSKA come from the germline V gene (reference sequence). This CDR3 is built from 13 residues. The germline V and J ends were trimmed by 0 bases and 7 bases, with 12 bases remaining between them. The CDR3 DNA sequence: TGCAGTGCTAGAGATCCCAAAGGGGCTGGCTACACCTTC. Its translation is CSARDPKGAGYTF.

The chain carries TRBV12-3 or TRBV12-4 and TRBJ2-5, with 10 bases lining up with TRBD1. The length of the CDR3 is 15 residues. The trim removed 0 bases at V and 4 bases at J, leaving 2 bases unmatched. The CDR3 bases are TGTGCCAGCAGTTTAGCCGGGACAGGGGCAGAGACCCAGTACTTC. Translating it yields CASSLAGTGAETQYF.

The sample holds many counts of this clonotype. This sequence joins TRBV12-3 or TRBV12-4 and TRBJ2-2; D remains ambiguous. The CDR3 sequence is 14 residues long. Trimming left V 3 bases short and J 3 bases short, with 8 bases between. CDR3 sequence reads: CASSFDADTGELFF. For the CDR3, the DNA is TGTGCCAGCAGTTTCGATGCAGACACCGGGGAGCTGTTTTTT.

This clonotype was seen ten or more times. CDR3 coding DNA: TGCGCCAGCAGCCAAGATATCACTAGCGCCTACAATGAGCAGTTCTTC. Amino acid sequence: CASSQDITSAYNEQFF. The chain joins TRBV4-3 to TRBJ2-1; 7 bases agree with TRBD2. CDR3 length: 16 residues. CDR1 and CDR2 (germline): LGHNA, YSLEER. V lost 0 bases, J lost 2 bases, and 4 bases stayed unmatched.

This clonotype has at least ten counts. V and J are TRBV29-1 and TRBJ1-1, with TRBD1 as a possible D gene (6 bases). The CDR3 runs to 14 residues. Germline V gene sequence: CDR1 SQVTM, CDR2 ANQGSEA. Trimming shortened V by 6 bases and J by 5 bases, and 19 bases separated the two germline ends. The CDR3 DNA is TGCAGCGTCGCCCAGATTAGGGGGGAAACTGAAGCTTTCTTT. This sequence encodes CSVAQIRGETEAFF.

Comment on this clonotype: Given a much more abundant clone one base away, this may be a read error. The chain joins TRBV2 to TRBJ1-1; D uncertain. Between the trimmed V and J ends, which lost 11 bases and 1 base, there was a span of 23 bases. From germline, CDR1 is SNHLY and CDR2 FYNNEI. The CDR3 runs to 16 residues. CDR3 loop: CAGTEYPRLANTEAFF. Here the CDR3 DNA reads TGTGCCGGCACCGAGTATCCCCGTCTAGCGAACACTGAAGCTTTCTTT.

This clonotype was seen only a few times. V is TRBV5-1 and J is TRBJ2-7, with D hard to call. This CDR3 has 15 residues. Germline assignment: CDR1 SGHRS and CDR2 YFSETQ. Between the trimmed V and J ends, which lost 2 bases and 3 bases, there was a span of 15 bases. The CDR3 here is CASSFYSGPSYEQYF. CDR3 in DNA: TGCGCCAGCAGCTTCTACTCCGGGCCAAGCTACGAGCAGTACTTC.

This chain uses TRBV12-3 or TRBV12-4 with TRBJ2-3, with D perhaps matching TRBD1 (5 bases). V dropped 6 bases and J dropped 1 base, with 11 bases sitting between them. This CDR3 spans 14 amino acids. In DNA, the CDR3 is TGTGCCAGCAGCCCCTTAGGGGGCACAGATACGCAGTATTTT. Translation gives CASSPLGGTDTQYF.

This clonotype was found many times. The chain uses TRBV27 and TRBJ1-6; D gene uncertain. Germline V gives CDR1 MNHEY, CDR2 SMNVEV (reference sequence). This CDR3 contains 14 residues. V lost 2 bases and J 7 bases, leaving 9 bases between the germline ends. This chain's CDR3 is CASSLREINSPLHF. The CDR3 region has the DNA TGTGCCAGCAGTTTAAGGGAGATCAATTCACCCCTCCACTTT.